The T cell receptor (beta chain) described here comes from a study of Ad26.COV2.S vaccination and SARS-CoV-2 variants. Study context: Intramuscular Ad26.COV2.S at 5x10^10 or 1x10^11 viral particles.

Specified treatment: roughly 18 received Ad26.COV2.S at low or high dose, single or two shots; about 5 received placebo; per-sample allocation not given. Sampling took place 63 days after the first vaccine or placebo injection. A Boston adult aged 18-55 years was the donor. Overall study results and limits: Breadth of non-spike TCRs did not differ between vaccinees and placebo recipients.

Here immunoSEQ multiplex PCR was the method, and the copy in TCRdb shows in-frame clones only, minus some. The sample has roughly 400,000 clones, around 92% seen once; the top ten hold over 1.5%. Germline lookup yields CDR1 SQVTM and CDR2 ANQGSEA. The CDR3 length is 11 residues. Trimming removed 4 bases from V and 4 bases from J, with 8 bases in between. Comments on this clone: Its target is unknown.

The sample in question was peripheral blood, obtained in a trial of Ad26.COV2.S vaccine versus placebo. The chain employs TRBV29-1 and TRBJ2-7; D is ambiguous. The sequence was collected from a person aged 18-65 years who received the Ad26.COV2.S COVID-19 vaccine or a placebo. The CDR3 DNA follows: TGCAGCGTTGGTATCCTGTACGAGCAGTACTTC. This sequence encodes CSVGILYEQYF.